The 27 T cell receptor beta chains presented below share a single source sample, sequenced in a study of CD8+ T cells in alopecia areata. Treatment meaning: oral pan-JAK inhibitor, 5-10 mg twice daily. Following RNA extraction, reverse transcription yielded cDNA that acted as the sequencing template. Here immunoSEQ multiplex PCR was the method, and the copy in TCRdb shows in-frame clones only, minus some. The table has approximately 65,000 clones, more than 45% seen once. Sequenced material: CD8+ T cells sorted from blood, taken between weeks 36 and 40, from a patient treated with tofacitinib. Receptors were obtained from a human donor with alopecia areata.

The chain links TRBV27 to TRBJ2-3; 14 bases match TRBD2. Germline assignment: CDR1 MNHEY and CDR2 SMNVEV (reference sequence). V shed 5 bases and J 4 bases; nucleotides not matched to a gene: 8. There are 17 residues in the CDR3. The CDR3 nucleotides read TGTGCCAGCAGTCAGACTAGCGGGAGGGCCTACCCAGATACGCAGTATTTT. It specifies CASSQTSGRAYPDTQYF.

The rearrangement joins TRBV7-2 to TRBJ2-7; TRBD1 agrees at 7 bases. The CDR3 covers 13 residues. The germline CDR1 and CDR2 sequences are SGHTA and FQGNSA. Trimming at V came to 1 base and at J to 7 bases, leaving 4 bases not matched to a gene. CDR3 in amino acids: CASSLGVTGEQYF. The CDR3 bases are TGTGCCAGCAGCTTAGGGGTGACAGGGGAGCAGTACTTC.

The chain combines TRBV27 with TRBJ2-1; possibly TRBD1 for D (6 bases). The CDR3 has 12 amino acids. Germline CDR1 is MNHEY and CDR2 is SMNVEV (reference sequence). The V and J ends lost 9 bases and 4 bases respectively, with 10 bases between them. CDR3: CASATGYNEQFF. The CDR3 region has the DNA TGTGCCAGTGCGACAGGTTACAATGAGCAGTTCTTC.

V usage is TRBV5-1 and J usage is TRBJ2-1, with 7 bases matching TRBD2. The CDR3 totals 14 residues. The germline V gene encodes CDR1 SGHRS and CDR2 YFSETQ. The ends lost 4 bases at V and 5 bases at J; junction bases unmatched: 6. The CDR3 here is CASSPSGTNNEQFF. CDR3 DNA: TGCGCCAGCAGCCCATCCGGGACTAACAATGAGCAGTTCTTC.

This clone has just a few counts. This chain uses TRBV25-1 with TRBJ2-7; unclear D gene. Trimming stripped 10 bases from V and 3 bases from J, with 16 bases between. This CDR3 region has 13 residues. Germline CDR1 and CDR2: MGHDK and SYGVNS. This CDR3 is CAIIDPSNYEQYF. CDR3 bases: TGTGCCATAATCGACCCTAGTAACTACGAGCAGTACTTC.

This clone was found a few times. The J gene is TRBJ2-5, the V gene TRBV6-5, with D tentatively TRBD2 (6 bases). Germline V gene lookup returns CDR1 MNHEY and CDR2 SVGAGI. The length of the CDR3 is 14 residues. Trimming shortened V by 2 bases and J by 5 bases, and 12 bases separated the two germline ends. In DNA, the CDR3 is TGTGCCAGCAGTTACGGATCGGAGGGCGAGACCCAGTACTTC. It encodes CASSYGSEGETQYF.

V is TRBV28 and J is TRBJ2-7; 9 bases agree with TRBD2. V was pared by 5 bases and J by 0 bases, with 11 bases of the junction left unmatched. CDR3 size: 17 residues. Looked up from germline, CDR1 is MDHEN and CDR2 is SYDVKM. The CDR3 here is CASSGLASGVRSYEQYF. The CDR3 nucleotides read TGTGCCAGCAGTGGGCTAGCTAGCGGGGTTCGCTCCTACGAGCAGTACTTC.

This clone was observed a handful of times. CDR3 nucleotide sequence: TGCAGCGTTCCCGGGACAGGGGGCGCTGGGATGGCTGACACCTTC. Encoded protein: CSVPGTGGAGMADTF. J is TRBJ1-2 and V is TRBV29-1, with TRBD1 identical over 12 bases. This CDR3 region has 15 residues. Trimming cost V 5 bases and J 12 bases; bases outside gene matches: 16. Looked up from germline, CDR1 is SQVTM and CDR2 is ANQGSEA.

V is TRBV9 and J is TRBJ2-3; perhaps TRBD2 as D (5 bases). V gave up 3 bases and J gave up 3 bases, with 14 bases separating them. The germline gives CDR1 SGDLS, CDR2 YYNGEE. This CDR3 has 15 residues. CDR3 amino acids: CASSAFRTGTDTQYF. The CDR3, as DNA: TGTGCCAGCAGCGCATTCCGGACTGGGACAGATACGCAGTATTTT. The whole variable domain, filled in from reference TRBV9 and TRBJ2-3, reads DSGVTQTPKHLITATGQRVTLRCSPRSGDLSVYWYQQSLDQGLQFLIQYYNGEERAKGNILERFSAQQFPDLHSELNLSSLELGDSALYFCASSAFRTGTDTQYFGPGTRLTVL.

About this clone itself: One junction end disagrees with the germline gene, perhaps due to a read error. V is TRBV6-5 and J is TRBJ2-7, with D unclear. Looked up from germline, CDR1 is MNHEY and CDR2 is SVGAGI. The CDR3 runs to 13 residues. CDR3 amino acids: CASSFRSSFEQYF. The CDR3 DNA follows: TGTGCCAGCAGTTTCCGAAGCTCCTTCGAGCAGTACTTC.

This clone was detected a few times. The V call is TRBV29-1, the J call TRBJ2-1, with D tentatively TRBD1 or TRBD2 (5 bases each). The CDR3 runs 11 residues. Looked up from germline, CDR1 is SQVTM and CDR2 is ANQGSEA. V shed 4 bases and J shed 9 bases, with 10 bases lying between them. This CDR3 reads CSVVEGPEQFF. The CDR3 DNA sequence: TGCAGCGTTGTAGAGGGGCCTGAGCAGTTCTTC.

Sample share makes this clone medium-sized (0.01 to 0.1%). CDR3 sequence reads: CASSEEDPNYGYTF. As DNA, the CDR3 is TGTGCCAGCAGTGAGGAGGATCCCAACTATGGCTACACCTTC. V and J are TRBV2 and TRBJ1-2; D is unresolved. The CDR3 spans 14 residues. Germline V CDR1 and CDR2: SNHLY, FYNNEI. V gave up 3 bases and J gave up 2 bases, with 10 bases separating them.

The V gene is TRBV5-1, the J gene TRBJ1-1; 11 bases agree with TRBD1. Germline CDR1 is SGHRS and CDR2 is YFSETQ. The CDR3 is 14 residues long. V trimming: 4 bases; J trimming: 5 bases; junction bases outside the gene matches: 4. The CDR3: CASSKDRGRTEAFF. CDR3 DNA sequence: TGCGCCAGCAGCAAGGACAGGGGGCGGACTGAAGCTTTCTTT.

The chain has TRBV14 and TRBJ2-5; 13 bases line up with TRBD2. CDR3 size: 17 residues. The V gene end was trimmed by 0 bases and the J gene end by 3 bases; junction bases not matched to a gene: 4. Per the germline V gene, CDR1 is SGHDN and CDR2 is FVKESK. The CDR3 DNA reads TGTGCCAGCAGCCAAGATAGACTAGCGGGAGGAGAAGAGACCCAGTACTTC. Its translation is CASSQDRLAGGEETQYF. The whole variable domain, filled in from reference TRBV14 and TRBJ2-5, reads EAGVTQFPSHSVIEKGQTVTLRCDPISGHDNLYWYRRVMGKEIKFLLHFVKESKQDESGMPNNRFLAERTGGTYSTLKVQPAELEDSGVYFCASSQDRLAGGEETQYFGPGTRLLVL.

The chain is built from TRBV29-1 and TRBJ2-5; D is uncertain. V lost 4 bases to trimming and J lost 5 bases, with 8 bases between them. The CDR3 is 11 residues long. Germline V gene sequence: CDR1 SQVTM, CDR2 ANQGSEA. The CDR3: CSVVGLETQYF. CDR3 sequence (DNA): TGCAGCGTTGTCGGTCTTGAGACCCAGTACTTC. The full variable domain, rest sourced from reference TRBV29-1 and TRBJ2-5, is SAVISQKPSRDICQRGTSLTIQCQVDSQVTMMFWYRQQPGQSLTLIATANQGSEATYESGFVIDKFPISRPNLTFSTLTVSNMSPEDSSIYLCSVVGLETQYFGPGTRLLVL.

This chain joins TRBV29-1 and TRBJ2-7, with D perhaps TRBD1 (5 bases). There are 12 residues in the CDR3. Between the trimmed V and J ends, which lost 3 bases and 1 base, there was a span of 7 bases. The germline V gene has CDR1 SQVTM and CDR2 ANQGSEA. CDR3 in amino acids: CSVEQGSYEQYF. The DNA for the CDR3 is TGCAGCGTTGAGCAGGGATCCTACGAGCAGTACTTC.

This clone was observed a handful of times. This chain joins TRBV16 and TRBJ1-5; D may be TRBD1 (6 bases). Trimming shortened V by 2 bases and J by 7 bases, and 12 bases separated the two germline ends. Per germline, CDR1 KGHSY and CDR2 FQNENV. This CDR3 region has 14 residues. CDR3 sequence reads: CASSQGGANQPQHF. CDR3 DNA: TGTGCCAGCAGCCAAGGGGGGGCGAACCAGCCCCAGCATTTT.

Notes on this clone: Other DNA sequences in the sample encode the same CDR3. The chain employs TRBV5-1 and TRBJ2-5; D gene uncertain. Between the trimmed V and J ends, which lost 2 bases and 2 bases, there was a span of 1 base. Germline-derived CDR1 and CDR2 are SGHRS and YFSETQ. CDR3 length: 11 residues. The CDR3 here is CASSFQETQYF. The CDR3 DNA reads as TGCGCCAGCAGCTTTCAAGAGACCCAGTACTTC.

This clone was seen once. The rearrangement uses TRBV7-9 and TRBJ2-1; D call uncertain. Germline values: CDR1 SEHNR, CDR2 FQNEAQ (reference sequence). Trimming cost V 4 bases and J 4 bases, with 8 bases left between them. CDR3 size: 13 residues. CDR3 in amino acids: CASSSDLYNEQFF. The DNA for the CDR3 is TGTGCCAGCAGCTCCGACTTGTACAATGAGCAGTTCTTC.

In this sample, this clone turned up a few times. V usage is TRBV4-1 and J usage is TRBJ1-2, with a possible D match to TRBD1 (6 bases). Trimming removed 0 bases at V and 6 bases at J, with 11 bases between. Germline assignment: CDR1 MGHRA and CDR2 YSYEKL. CDR3 length equals 14 residues. The CDR3 reads CASSQDRGGDGYTF. CDR3 nucleotides: TGCGCCAGCAGCCAAGACAGGGGAGGGGATGGCTACACCTTC.

The rearrangement links TRBV6-5 to TRBJ2-7, with D uncertain. CDR3 length equals 12 residues. CDR1 and CDR2 (germline): MNHEY, SVGAGI. Trimming took 7 bases from V and 3 from J, leaving 10 bases between them. CDR3 loop: CASTDQYYEQYF. As DNA, the CDR3 is TGTGCCAGCACTGACCAATACTACGAGCAGTACTTC.

The rearrangement links TRBV15 to TRBJ1-2, with 11 positions matching TRBD1. This CDR3 has 15 amino acids. Germline V CDR1 and CDR2: LNHNV, YYDKDF (reference sequence). The trim removed 5 bases at V and 7 bases at J, leaving 9 bases unmatched. The CDR3 nucleotides read TGTGCCACCAGCGGGTTGACAGGGACAGGGGGTGGCTACACCTTC. Translating gives CATSGLTGTGGGYTF.

The chain links TRBV15 to TRBJ2-2; 8 bases match TRBD1. This CDR3 spans 16 amino acids. Germline V gene data show CDR1 as LNHNV and CDR2 as YYDKDF (reference sequence). V shed 3 bases and J 9 bases; nucleotides not matched to a gene: 12. This chain's CDR3 is CATSSPSQGDLRELFF. CDR3 DNA sequence: TGTGCCACCAGCAGCCCCTCACAGGGGGACCTCCGGGAGCTGTTTTTT.

The V gene is TRBV27, the J gene TRBJ1-2; possible D gene TRBD1, 6 bases. Germline lookup yields CDR1 MNHEY and CDR2 SMNVEV (reference sequence). This CDR3 region has 14 residues. V dropped 4 bases and J dropped 1 base, with 10 bases sitting between them. The CDR3 nucleotides read TGTGCCAGCAGTTCCGACAGGAGTAACTATGGCTACACCTTC. The encoded protein is CASSSDRSNYGYTF.

The chain combines TRBV7-9 with TRBJ1-2; 7 positions agree with TRBD1. CDR3 length: 13 amino acids. In germline, CDR1 is SEHNR, CDR2 FQNEAQ (reference sequence). Unmatched junction bases numbered 2, after V lost 3 bases and J lost 4 bases. The DNA for the CDR3 is TGTGCCAGCAGCTTGGGACAGATCTATGGCTACACCTTC. Translated, it gives CASSLGQIYGYTF.

This clone occurred a few times. CDR3: CASSFFRLAGIKSYEQYF. Written as DNA, the CDR3 is TGTGCCAGCAGCTTCTTCCGACTAGCAGGGATTAAATCCTACGAGCAGTACTTC. The chain has TRBV7-2 and TRBJ2-7; TRBD2 aligns across 7 bases. The CDR3 length is 18 residues. The V gene's germline CDR1 is SGHTA and CDR2 FQGNSA. V shed 3 bases and J 1 base; nucleotides not matched to a gene: 15.

The chain combines TRBV23-1 with TRBJ1-2; no clear D. TRBV23-1 is assigned to the ORF class and has an uncertain function. The V end lost 8 bases, the J end lost 4 bases, and 11 bases lay between the germline ends. CDR3 length: 12 residues. CDR3 nucleotide sequence: TGCGCCAGCGGCAGACTCCTCTATGGCTACACCTTC. This sequence encodes CASGRLLYGYTF.